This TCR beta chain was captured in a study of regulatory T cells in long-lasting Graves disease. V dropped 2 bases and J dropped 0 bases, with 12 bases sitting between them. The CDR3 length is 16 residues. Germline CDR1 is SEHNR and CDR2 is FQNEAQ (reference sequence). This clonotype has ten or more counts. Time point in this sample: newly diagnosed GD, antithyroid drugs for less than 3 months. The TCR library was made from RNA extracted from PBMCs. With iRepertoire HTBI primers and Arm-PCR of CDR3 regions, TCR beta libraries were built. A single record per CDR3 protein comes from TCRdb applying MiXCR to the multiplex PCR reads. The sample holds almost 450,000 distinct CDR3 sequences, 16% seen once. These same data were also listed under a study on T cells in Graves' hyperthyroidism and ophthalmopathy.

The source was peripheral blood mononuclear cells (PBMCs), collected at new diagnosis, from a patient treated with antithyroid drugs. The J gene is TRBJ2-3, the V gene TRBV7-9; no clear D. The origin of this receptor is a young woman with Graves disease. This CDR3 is CASSLQYESSTDTQYF. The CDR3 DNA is TGTGCCAGCAGCTTACAATACGAATCTAGCACAGATACGCAGTATTTT.